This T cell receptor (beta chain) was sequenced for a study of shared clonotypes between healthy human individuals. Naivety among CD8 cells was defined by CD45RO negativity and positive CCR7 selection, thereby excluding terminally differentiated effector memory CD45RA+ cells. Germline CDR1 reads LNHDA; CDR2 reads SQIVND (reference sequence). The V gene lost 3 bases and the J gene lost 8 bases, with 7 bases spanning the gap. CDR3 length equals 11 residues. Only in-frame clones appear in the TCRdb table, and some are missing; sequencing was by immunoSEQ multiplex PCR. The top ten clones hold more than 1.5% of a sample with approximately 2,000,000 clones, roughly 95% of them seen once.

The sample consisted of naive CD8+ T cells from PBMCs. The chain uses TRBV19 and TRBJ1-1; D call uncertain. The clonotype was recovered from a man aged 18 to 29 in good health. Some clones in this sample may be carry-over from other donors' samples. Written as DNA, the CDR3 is TGTGCCAGTAGTATTTACGTGGAAGCTTTCTTT. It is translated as CASSIYVEAFF.